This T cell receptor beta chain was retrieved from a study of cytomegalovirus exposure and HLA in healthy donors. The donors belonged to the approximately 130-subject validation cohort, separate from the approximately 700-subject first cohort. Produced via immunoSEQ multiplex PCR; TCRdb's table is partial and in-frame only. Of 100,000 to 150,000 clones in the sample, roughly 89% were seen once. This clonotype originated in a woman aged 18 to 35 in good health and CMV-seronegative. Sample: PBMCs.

The CDR3 loop reads CASSSGGNYGYTF. The DNA for the CDR3 is TGCGCCAGCAGCTCCGGTGGTAACTATGGCTACACCTTC. J is TRBJ1-2 and V is TRBV5-1; D is unclear. This CDR3 region has 13 residues. V dropped 3 bases and J dropped 1 base, with 7 bases sitting between them. Germline V CDR1 and CDR2: SGHRS, YFSETQ.